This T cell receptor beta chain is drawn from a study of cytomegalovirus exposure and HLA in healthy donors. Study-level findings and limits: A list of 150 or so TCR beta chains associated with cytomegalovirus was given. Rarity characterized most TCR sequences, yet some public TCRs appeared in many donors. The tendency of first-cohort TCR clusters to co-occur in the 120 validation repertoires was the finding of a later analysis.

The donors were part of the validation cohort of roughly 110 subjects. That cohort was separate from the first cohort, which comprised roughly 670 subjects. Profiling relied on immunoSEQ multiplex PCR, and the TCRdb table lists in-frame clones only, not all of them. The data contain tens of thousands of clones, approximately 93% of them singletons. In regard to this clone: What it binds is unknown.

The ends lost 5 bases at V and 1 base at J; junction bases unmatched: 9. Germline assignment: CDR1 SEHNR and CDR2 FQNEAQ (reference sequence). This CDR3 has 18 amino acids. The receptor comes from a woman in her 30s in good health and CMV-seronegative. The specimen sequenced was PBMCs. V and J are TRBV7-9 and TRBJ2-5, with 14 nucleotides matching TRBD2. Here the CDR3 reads CASSTQTSGGAPQETQYF. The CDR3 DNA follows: TGTGCCAGCAGCACCCAGACTAGCGGGGGGGCTCCCCAAGAGACCCAGTACTTC.